This record looks at one TCR beta chain sequence and its context. What this receptor recognizes is not known. Per-base quality was not reported, and no clone a single base away is much larger than it. The cohort was made up of 500 to 850 healthy bone marrow donors. All cohort members were sampled while nominally healthy, although unrecorded immune exposures were likely present. The donor was CMV seropositive and was included in the group of some 290 seropositive cohort members. Each donor provided a peripheral blood sample, and peripheral blood mononuclear cells were used for TCR beta sequencing. The Qiagen DNeasy Blood Extraction Kit was used to extract genomic DNA from the blood cell samples. The source of the sample is a study of cytomegalovirus exposure and HLA in healthy donors (dated by TCRdb to 2016 to 2017). With respect to the entire study: In an earlier analysis of 550 to 750 of the donors, around 290 Gb of sequence data and some 120 million unique TCR beta sequences from 150 million to 200 million T cells were reported. Class I and class II HLA loci were covered by the typing at four-digit resolution. A separate validation cohort of roughly 130 different subjects was used in addition to the roughly 700-subject first cohort. Every repertoire in the discovery cohort had been generated on one and the same sequencing platform. To study patterns of TCR occurrence, a later analysis re-analyzed previously published TCR beta repertoires from 650 to 750 donors and added high-resolution HLA genotyping. Donor age, sex, ethnicity and CMV serostatus were collected together with the repertoire data. Several DR-DQ haplotypes were handled as single units for association and clustering because linkage in the cohort was strong. To predict cytomegalovirus infection status, the study brought together high-throughput TCR immunosequencing, statistical association of individual TCRs with disease status, and machine learning. To decide whether each TCR beta V gene segment behaved as functional or pseudogenic, an earlier analysis of some 600 of the donors relied on high-throughput TCR beta sequencing. Of the 300 to 500 genotyped donors, 65% to 90% were placed in the genetic ancestry cluster associated with self-reported Caucasian donors. A later genetic analysis used genome-wide SNP genotypes for about 65% of the 666 donors, treating that subset as a discovery cohort. Across around 400 genotyped donors of the cohort, an average of approximately 240,000 unique TCR beta nucleotide sequences per donor were sequenced, and roughly a sixth of those sequences were non-productive. The later analysis used no new phenotypic data to find candidate immune exposures, relying instead on TCR beta sequences and their occurrence across donors. The study used immunosequencing to profile the T cell repertoires of 600 to 850 subjects and linked those repertoires to cytomegalovirus serostatus. The study aimed to test whether cataloging public T cell receptors could reveal signatures of past pathogen exposure. Typing coverage differed by locus: A, B, C, DRB1 and DQB1 were typed in about 620-640 donors, DQA1 in 500 to 550, DPA1 in approximately 600, and DPB1 in 472. An early release that covered 640 HLA-typed donors contained approximately 290 gigabases of sequencing data and around 85 million unique TCR sequences.

The CDR3, from cysteine to phenylalanine, totals 15 residues. CDR3 DNA is the only sequence kept; it has 45 bases, read in frame from the first base. Deletion took 1 base off V and 2 bases off J, with a span of 11 bases between the germline ends. The germline V gene provides CDR1 MGHRA and CDR2 YSYEKL. Findings and caveats that apply to the study as a whole: In a later analysis, HLA-associated TCR beta chains showed more clonal expansion and lower generation probabilities than non-associated chains that were equally common. Roughly uniform sequencing depth across donors was assumed in presence/absence analyses, although this assumption may not hold. Three of the identified cytomegalovirus-associated TCR beta chains were confirmed in vitro to be specific for cytomegalovirus antigens. Correlated functional status among segregating V segments might reflect linkage disequilibrium, but an unknown experimental factor could not be ruled out. In a later analysis, several top co-occurrence clusters were reported to appear linked to parvovirus B19, influenza, CMV and Epstein-Barr virus. A later analysis found that most CMV-associated TCR beta chains appeared HLA-restricted, with HLA associations seemingly driven largely by CMV exposure. The cohort was sequenced for TCR beta chains only, and without alpha or paired-chain data the features that could be detected were limited. For the cohort, immune exposure information was limited to CMV serostatus. According to the authors, the approach could potentially be generalized to other disease states and immunological phenotypes. A later genetic analysis reported fewer N-insertions in productive TCRs among donors in an Asian-associated ancestry cluster than the roughly 720-donor mean. A further reported finding was that TCR beta sequences accurately predicted the HLA-A and HLA-B alleles for most subjects in the first cohort. Because counts were too low, approximately 18 rarely observed V segments, including chromosome 9 orphons, were excluded from the earlier analysis of around 590 of the donors. A cluster of highly shared sequence variants was judged likely to be a technical artifact of the sequencing pipeline. In an earlier analysis of about 600 of the donors, most TCR beta V segments appeared in productive rearrangements about 87% or about 30% of the time, broadly matching IMGT annotations. Most TCR sequences were seen in very few donors, while some public TCRs were found in many individuals. According to a later analysis, TCR association rates differed among HLA loci, with DRB1 alleles showing the most associated TCRs and HLA-C alleles showing the fewest. The study listed around 160 TCR beta chains as associated with cytomegalovirus. Some IMGT-functional V segments, including TRBV6-2 and TRBV6-3, could not be told apart with the 87-base-pair reads, so those segments were excluded. Strong co-occurrence of HLA alleles, especially DR and DQ, made assigning TCR associations to individual alleles difficult. A later genetic analysis associated a missense DCLRE1C variant with V-gene and J-gene trimming of TCR beta chains, and an independent cohort replicated the association. Specific HLA alleles were associated with 15,000 to 20,000 TCR beta sequences at a false discovery rate of 0.05 in a later analysis. The classifier was reported to diagnose cytomegalovirus status with high specificity and sensitivity in both the original and validation cohorts. Because some donors lacked HLA typing at each locus, the association tests relied only on the typed subset.

Library preparation used the immunoSEQ multiplex PCR assay. For the multiplex PCR, a mixture combining 60 forward primers for TCR Vbeta segments and 13 reverse primers for TCR Jbeta segments was used. The CDR3 region of rearranged TCR beta genes was amplified from genomic DNA by a multiplex PCR assay. On the Illumina HiSeq System, the amplified TCR beta libraries were sequenced as 87-base-pair reads. The study's processing was this. Across the 500 to 750 repertoires, a later analysis counted some 80 million unique TCR beta chains, roughly 11 million of which were shared by at least two donors. A nearest-neighbor algorithm error-corrected the raw reads and collapsed the reads into unique sequences, merging closely related sequences to remove PCR and sequencing errors. V, D and J gene segments were assigned by aligning CDR3 sequences to IMGT reference sequences. For a sequence to be retained, a match of at least six nucleotides to both a V gene segment and a J gene segment was required. Rearrangements were classified as productive when the CDR3 lacked stop codons and remained in frame with V and J, and all other rearrangements were classified as non-productive. CDR3 was defined by IMGT convention, running from the second conserved V-encoded cysteine to the conserved J-encoded phenylalanine. Sequences without an unambiguous match to a single V gene segment were excluded from the earlier analysis of a few hundred of the donors. An earlier analysis of 587 of the donors called V segments functional above 56.7% productive rearrangements and segregating when the between-donor standard deviation exceeded 5%. To diagnose cytomegalovirus status from the catalog of TCR beta chain sequences, a statistical classification framework was built. In a later analysis, TCR nucleotide sequences were compared against IMGT/GENE-DB human TR gene sequences so that V and J genes could be assigned. The TCRdist pipeline was used in a later analysis to assign CDR3 sequences and most-parsimonious VDJ recombination scenarios. In a later analysis, each TCR beta chain was defined by its CDR3 amino acid sequence together with its V-gene family, and reads without a unique V-gene family were excluded. In a later analysis, around 600 highly shared, low-generation-probability nucleotide sequences were removed to address suspected cross-contamination and a sequencing artifact. In a later analysis, a clonal expansion index was calculated for each public chain from normalized within-repertoire ranks of inferred template counts. Generation probabilities in a later analysis came from a VDJ recombination model fitted to out-of-frame rearrangements, and those results were checked against IGoR. Hypergeometric tests were used in a later analysis to score TCR-TCR, TCR-HLA and TCR-CMV co-occurrence, with a repertoire-size bias correction applied to the TCR pairs. To estimate false discovery rates, a later analysis permuted the HLA or CMV assignments 20 times. A later analysis grouped co-occurring TCRs with DBSCAN, adding TCRdist sequence similarity when clustering within HLA-allele-positive subsets. Co-occurrence clustering excluded repertoires with fewer than 30,000 or more than 120,000 public chains, plus five with anomalous nucleotide sharing. This is the immuneACCESS table as TCRdb keeps it, with only in-frame sequences that have V and J called. A part of the clones is gone; compared with another copy, unresolved V genes explain less than half, and the rest is unexplained. Clone size and V and J calls were adopted from that table, with D and trimming inferred from the DNA. This sample holds over 25,000 clones; about 66% were observed only once. The biggest ten clones account for roughly two fifths of the sample.

In this chain, TRBV4-1 is recombined with TRBJ2-5; the D gene is possibly TRBD2, with 5 bases matching. This sequence originates from a male donor in good health and CMV-seropositive. Sequencing was carried out using PBMCs. The DNA sequence is given as TGCGCCAGCAGCCAAGCTGCCGGACTTCAAGAGACCCAGTACTTC. Protein translation: CASSQAAGLQETQYF.